The 19 T cell receptor beta chains in this list originate from one sample, sequenced in a study of glioma-infiltrating T cells after dendritic cell vaccination. This table comes from immunoSEQ multiplex PCR, and its TCRdb copy is limited to in-frame clones, with some not included. Altogether just under 100,000 clones are present, roughly 80% being singletons, with the ten largest covering about 5%. Time point noted: after dendritic cell vaccination, including at tumor progression/relapse. Sequencing was performed on blood, taken after dendritic cell vaccination. These receptor sequences come from a human donor with glioblastoma.

By share, this clone ranks as medium-sized. The chain uses TRBV5-1 and TRBJ1-6; 9 bases fit TRBD1. CDR3 length: 17 amino acids. Germline CDR1 reads SGHRS; CDR2 reads YFSETQ. V lost 4 bases to trimming and J lost 7 bases; unmatched junction nucleotides: 12. The CDR3 nucleotides are TGCGCCAGCAGCCGTGGCGGGACAGGGCTGGGCAATTCACCCCTCCACTTT. Encoded protein: CASSRGGTGLGNSPLHF.

The rearrangement joins TRBV19 to TRBJ1-4; possibly TRBD1 for D (5 bases). CDR3 length equals 13 residues. The V end was cut by 9 bases, the J end by 5 bases, with 13 bases between. Looked up from germline, CDR1 is LNHDA and CDR2 is SQIVND (reference sequence). CDR3 sequence (DNA): TGTGCCAGCCAGACAGCGCCCAATGAAAAACTGTTTTTT. Residues: CASQTAPNEKLFF.

This chain uses TRBV10-2 with TRBJ2-7; 11 nucleotides line up with TRBD2. CDR1 WSHSY and CDR2 SAAADI come from the germline V gene. After removal of 3 bases from V and 2 bases from J, the junction contained 3 bases not matched to a gene. The CDR3 has 15 residues. In nucleotides, the CDR3 is TGCGCCAGCAGTGAATCGGGACTAGCGGCCTACGAGCAGTACTTC. This codes for CASSESGLAAYEQYF.

The chain combines TRBV28 with TRBJ2-6; 8 nucleotides align to TRBD1. The ends lost 2 bases at V and 2 bases at J; junction bases unmatched: 5. CDR1 is MDHEN, CDR2 SYDVKM, per germline. The CDR3 is 17 residues long. CDR3: CASSLNRGRTGANVLTF. CDR3 DNA sequence: TGTGCCAGCAGTTTAAACAGGGGGAGGACTGGGGCCAACGTCCTGACTTTC.

This chain links TRBV6-1 with TRBJ1-2, with TRBD1 identical over 9 bases. The V and J ends lost 8 bases and 4 bases, in that order; junction bases with no gene match: 8. Germline values: CDR1 MNHNS, CDR2 SASEGT. This CDR3 has 14 residues. The CDR3 protein is CASLYGQGFYGYTF. The CDR3 DNA reads TGTGCCAGCCTATACGGACAGGGGTTCTATGGCTACACCTTC.

This clone showed up just a few times. The chain joins TRBV30 to TRBJ1-1, with a weak D call TRBD1 (6 bases). The length of the CDR3 is 14 residues. The ends were cut back, 5 bases at V and 1 base at J, with 14 bases in the middle. Germline V gene lookup returns CDR1 GTSNPN and CDR2 SVGIG (reference sequence). The CDR3 here is CAWWRYRANTEAFF. The CDR3 nucleotides are TGTGCCTGGTGGCGGTACAGGGCGAACACTGAAGCTTTCTTT.

This chain joins TRBV7-2 and TRBJ1-2; the D gene is possibly TRBD1 (5 bases). The CDR3 has 14 residues. The germline V gene encodes CDR1 SGHTA and CDR2 FQGNSA. Between the trimmed V and J ends, which lost 5 bases and 0 bases, there was a span of 10 bases. In DNA form, the CDR3 reads TGTGCCAGCAGCGCCTGGGGGGCTAACTATGGCTACACCTTC. It is translated as CASSAWGANYGYTF.

This chain joins TRBV28 and TRBJ1-5; perhaps TRBD1 as D (5 bases). The CDR3 extends over 15 amino acids. Trimming cost V 5 bases and J 3 bases, with 14 bases left between them. CDR1 is MDHEN, CDR2 SYDVKM, per germline. CDR3 residues: CASSVEGWLNQPQHF. CDR3 DNA sequence: TGTGCCAGCAGTGTGGAGGGGTGGCTCAATCAGCCCCAGCATTTT.

This clone has just one count. The V call is TRBV28, the J call TRBJ1-6; 7 bases are a match to TRBD1. The CDR3 covers 18 residues. Trimming cost V 3 bases and J 0 bases; bases outside gene matches: 8. Germline CDR1 MDHEN, CDR2 SYDVKM. For the CDR3, the DNA is TGTGCCAGCAGTTTCGTGTCAGGGGGGAGCTCCTATAATTCACCCCTCCACTTT. Its protein is CASSFVSGGSSYNSPLHF.

The chain combines TRBV18 with TRBJ2-7, with TRBD1 as a possible D gene (5 bases). CDR1 is KGHSH and CDR2 is LQKENI in the germline V gene. CDR3 size: 17 residues. Trimming took 1 base from V and 3 from J, leaving 19 bases between them. This CDR3 is CASSPRGGVRAIYEQYF. The CDR3 nucleotides read TGTGCCAGCTCACCACGGGGCGGAGTACGAGCGATCTACGAGCAGTACTTC.

This sequence joins TRBV5-1 and TRBJ1-3, with D unclear. This CDR3 is 14 amino acids long. Germline V gives CDR1 SGHRS, CDR2 YFSETQ. V was trimmed by 5 bases and J by 3 bases, leaving 12 bases between them. CDR3 DNA sequence: TGCGCCAGCAGTACTAATCCGGTTGGAAACACCATATATTTT. Its protein is CASSTNPVGNTIYF.

V usage is TRBV5-1 and J usage is TRBJ1-1, with no clear D. Germline CDR1 SGHRS, CDR2 YFSETQ. The ends were cut back, 0 bases at V and 5 bases at J, with 8 bases in the middle. CDR3 size: 13 residues. In DNA, the CDR3 is TGCGCCAGCAGCTTGGATTGGCAAACTGAAGCTTTCTTT. Its protein product is CASSLDWQTEAFF. Supplemented by reference TRBV5-1 and TRBJ1-1, the full variable domain reads KAGVTQTPRYLIKTRGQQVTLSCSPISGHRSVSWYQQTPGQGLQFLFEYFSETQRNKGNFPGRFSGRQFSNSRSEMNVSTLELGDSALYLCASSLDWQTEAFFGQGTRLTVV.

The chain combines TRBV5-1 with TRBJ2-3, with D possibly being TRBD1 (5 bases). CDR3 length equals 14 residues. Germline CDR1 is SGHRS and CDR2 is YFSETQ. Trimming cost V 4 bases and J 2 bases, with 11 bases left between them. DNA for the CDR3: TGCGCCAGCAGCCGTGACAGAGACACAGATACGCAGTATTTT. Translation gives CASSRDRDTDTQYF.

The chain recombines TRBV5-1 with TRBJ2-5; 16 bases agree with TRBD2. V shed 4 bases and J 5 bases; nucleotides not matched to a gene: 17. The germline V gene encodes CDR1 SGHRS and CDR2 YFSETQ. The CDR3 runs to 20 residues. CDR3 region: CASSTATPGLAGGPRETQYF. In DNA form, the CDR3 reads TGCGCCAGCAGCACGGCGACACCGGGACTAGCGGGAGGGCCACGGGAGACCCAGTACTTC. Looking up the rest from reference TRBV5-1 and TRBJ2-5 gives the full variable domain: KAGVTQTPRYLIKTRGQQVTLSCSPISGHRSVSWYQQTPGQGLQFLFEYFSETQRNKGNFPGRFSGRQFSNSRSEMNVSTLELGDSALYLCASSTATPGLAGGPRETQYFGPGTRLLVL.

This chain uses TRBV5-6 with TRBJ1-1, with D unclear. The V end lost 5 bases, the J end lost 3 bases, and 11 bases lay between the germline ends. Germline CDR1 is SGHDT and CDR2 is YYEEEE. The CDR3 sequence is 13 residues long. This CDR3 is CASRQRHDTEAFF. For the CDR3, the DNA is TGTGCCAGCAGACAACGACACGACACTGAAGCTTTCTTT.

By frequency in the sample, this clone is medium-sized (0.01 to 0.1%). The gene calls are TRBV6-1 and TRBJ1-5, with 7 bases identical to TRBD1. Germline CDR1 and CDR2: MNHNS and SASEGT. The junction had 7 bases not matched to a gene; V was cut back by 5 bases and J by 6 bases. This CDR3 has 14 amino acids. The CDR3: CASSPHRGRQPQHF. DNA of the CDR3: TGTGCCAGCAGTCCACACAGGGGTCGTCAGCCCCAGCATTTT.

This sequence joins TRBV7-2 and TRBJ2-5; weak D call: TRBD2 (5 bases). This CDR3 spans 15 amino acids. From germline, CDR1 is SGHTA and CDR2 FQGNSA. V was trimmed by 3 bases and J by 0 bases, leaving 11 bases between them. The CDR3 DNA follows: TGTGCCAGCAGCTTGAACGGGGAGTACCAAGAGACCCAGTACTTC. Protein sequence: CASSLNGEYQETQYF.

The chain links TRBV6-6 to TRBJ1-3, with D unresolved. The CDR3 sequence is 13 residues long. V was pared by 5 bases and J by 5 bases, with 10 bases between. Germline CDR1 and CDR2: MNHNY and SVGAGI (reference sequence). CDR3 amino acids: CASSDIGRNTIYF. The CDR3 DNA reads as TGTGCCAGCAGTGACATAGGCAGAAACACCATATATTTT.

The chain joins TRBV28 to TRBJ2-7; D gene uncertain. The CDR3 consists of 13 residues. V lost 5 bases and J lost 0, with 8 bases in between. Looked up from germline, CDR1 is MDHEN and CDR2 is SYDVKM. Here the CDR3 reads CASSPGSSYEQYF. The CDR3 DNA follows: TGTGCCAGCAGTCCCGGGTCCTCCTACGAGCAGTACTTC.